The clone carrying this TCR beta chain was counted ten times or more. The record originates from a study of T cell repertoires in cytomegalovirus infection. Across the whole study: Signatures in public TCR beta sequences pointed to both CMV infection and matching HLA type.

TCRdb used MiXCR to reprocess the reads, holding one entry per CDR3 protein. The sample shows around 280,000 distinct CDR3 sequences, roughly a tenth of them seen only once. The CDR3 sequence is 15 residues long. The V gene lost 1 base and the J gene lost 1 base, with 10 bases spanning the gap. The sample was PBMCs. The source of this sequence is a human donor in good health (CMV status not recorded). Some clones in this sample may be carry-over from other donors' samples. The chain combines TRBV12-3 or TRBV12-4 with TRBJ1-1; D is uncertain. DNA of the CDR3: TGTGCCAGCAGTTTAGAGTACGGACCGAACACTGAAGCTTTCTTT. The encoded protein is CASSLEYGPNTEAFF.